This TCR beta chain was captured in a study of neoadjuvant nivolumab and ipilimumab in lung cancer. Details on this clone: The target antigen is unknown.

V was trimmed by 3 bases and J by 7 bases, leaving 16 bases between them. Germline loops: CDR1 SGHDT, CDR2 YYEEEE. This CDR3 region has 14 residues. Produced via immunoSEQ multiplex PCR; TCRdb's table is partial and in-frame only. The data hold 19,000 or so clones, with roughly three quarters observed a single time. General observations from the study: TCR sequencing covered a small number of samples.

The chain recombines TRBV5-6 with TRBJ2-5, with D perhaps matching TRBD2 (6 bases). The sequence was obtained from an adult with non-small cell lung cancer. The source was tumor tissue, collected after neoadjuvant nivolumab, alone or with ipilimumab, at or shortly before surgery. CDR3 region: CASSYLSGGGTQYF. The CDR3 bases are TGTGCCAGCAGCTATCTTAGCGGAGGCGGGACCCAGTACTTC.